What follows are 28 T cell receptor beta chains derived from one specimen sequenced in a study of metastatic and nonmetastatic thyroid tumors. TCRdb ran MiXCR on the PCR reads. The sample holds about 15,000 clones, roughly 33% seen once. Patients underwent thyroid surgery, and none had received any treatment before it. Sequenced material: tumor tissue. The receptors originated from a female donor with papillary thyroid cancer or a benign thyroid nodule (not recorded which). Some clones in this sample may be carry-over from other donors' samples.

The chain is built from TRBV19 and TRBJ2-7; TRBD1 agrees at 8 bases. J was trimmed by 4 bases and V by 8 bases; bases with no gene match: 10. Germline values: CDR1 LNHDA, CDR2 SQIVND (reference sequence). This CDR3 is 14 amino acids long. CDR3 coding DNA: TGTGCCAGTGCTCCCGGGACAGGCGGTTACGAGCAGTACTTC. It translates to CASAPGTGGYEQYF.

This chain uses TRBV4-1 with TRBJ2-7; 7 nucleotides agree with TRBD1. Germline V lookup: CDR1 MGHRA, CDR2 YSYEKL. Trimming cost V 4 bases and J 0 bases; bases outside gene matches: 9. The CDR3 consists of 16 residues. The CDR3: CASSPIIGTVSYEQYF. The CDR3 DNA reads TGCGCCAGCAGCCCTATTATCGGGACAGTCTCCTACGAGCAGTACTTC.

The chain carries TRBV5-1 and TRBJ1-2, with a possible D match to TRBD1 (6 bases). The CDR3 has 13 amino acids. The germline V gene encodes CDR1 SGHRS and CDR2 YFSETQ. The V end was cut by 1 base, the J end by 7 bases, with 11 bases between. The CDR3 DNA follows: TGCGCCAGCAGCTTGACAGGGATGAGTGGCTACACCTTC. This sequence encodes CASSLTGMSGYTF.

The V and J genes are TRBV6-1 and TRBJ2-7; 8 nucleotides match TRBD2. The CDR3 contains 16 residues. Germline V gene lookup returns CDR1 MNHNS and CDR2 SASEGT. Losses at the gene ends were 3 bases for V and 6 bases for J; bases not matched to a gene: 13. CDR3 sequence (DNA): TGTGCCAGCAGTGACGGGGGGGTCACTGGTGTATCCGAGCAGTACTTC. As protein: CASSDGGVTGVSEQYF.

The V call is TRBV7-8, the J call TRBJ2-7; 9 bases agree with TRBD2. Germline V gives CDR1 SGHVS, CDR2 FQNEAQ. With 1 base clipped from V and 6 bases from J, the junction kept 4 bases outside the gene matches. CDR3 length equals 14 residues. CDR3 in amino acids: CASSLVAGAGEQYF. CDR3 in DNA: TGTGCCAGCAGCTTAGTAGCGGGAGCTGGCGAGCAGTACTTC.

This clone came up many times. J is TRBJ2-1 and V is TRBV3-1, with 7 bases matching TRBD1. The germline V gene encodes CDR1 LGHDT and CDR2 YNNKEL (reference sequence). Losses at the gene ends were 4 bases for V and 7 bases for J; bases not matched to a gene: 7. The CDR3 totals 14 residues. CDR3 nucleotide sequence: TGTGCCAGCAGCCCGAGGGGGCGGGTAAATGAGCAGTTCTTC. It is translated as CASSPRGRVNEQFF.

A word on this clone: It is unclear where the CDR3 begins or ends on the DNA, so no DNA is shown, and the CDR3 is as TCRdb lists it. This rearrangement joins TRBV6-9 to TRBJ1-1; TRBD1, the table's D call, was not compared with the DNA. The V gene's germline CDR1 is MNHGY and CDR2 SVAAGI. The CDR3 region is 11 residues in length, termini included. CDR3 region: CASILGQLAFF.

This clone was detected ten times or more. The chain couples TRBV4-2 to TRBJ1-1; D gene uncertain. Trimming stripped 0 bases from V and 1 base from J, with 9 bases between. Per the germline V gene, CDR1 is LGHNA and CDR2 is YNFKEQ. CDR3 size: 15 residues. CDR3 region: CASSQDWPENTEAFF. CDR3 nucleotides: TGTGCCAGCAGCCAAGATTGGCCGGAGAACACTGAAGCTTTCTTT.

This clone has at least ten counts. CDR3 in amino acids: CASSPGASGNTIYF. In DNA, the CDR3 is TGCGCCAGCAGCCCAGGGGCTTCGGGAAACACCATATATTTT. This chain joins TRBV5-1 and TRBJ1-3; TRBD1 might be the D (6 bases). The CDR3 covers 14 residues. Germline V gene lookup returns CDR1 SGHRS and CDR2 YFSETQ. The V and J ends lost 4 bases and 4 bases respectively, with 12 bases between them.

On this clone: A read error may produce the germline difference seen at one junction end. The chain recombines TRBV4-1 with TRBJ2-2, with 13 bases that match TRBD2. CDR1 and CDR2 from the germline V gene are MGHRA and YSYEKL. CDR3 length: 17 amino acids. CDR3 in amino acids: CAISQLAGGPGGGELLF. The CDR3 region has the DNA TGCGCCATCAGCCAACTAGCGGGAGGGCCAGGGGGAGGGGAGCTGCTTTTT.

V is TRBV7-3 and J is TRBJ1-2, with 12 positions matching TRBD1. CDR1 is SGHTA and CDR2 is FQGTGA in the germline V gene. This CDR3 is built from 14 residues. Germline trimming cut 2 bases from V and 7 bases from J; bases unmatched to any gene: 2. CDR3 bases: TGTGCCAGCAGCTTAGGGACAGGGGGCTTTGGCTACACCTTC. It specifies CASSLGTGGFGYTF.

In its sample, this clone ranks as medium-sized. The V and J genes are TRBV28 and TRBJ1-6, with no clear D. Trimming took 2 bases from V and 5 from J, leaving 7 bases between them. The CDR3 loop spans 14 amino acids. Germline CDR1 MDHEN, CDR2 SYDVKM. The CDR3 nucleotides read TGTGCCAGCAGTTTAGGCAGTAATAATTCACCCCTCCACTTT. Translation gives CASSLGSNNSPLHF.

This clone is labeled medium-sized (0.01 to 0.1%). CDR3 protein: CSANGLYSYNEQFF. The CDR3 coding sequence is TGCAGTGCAAACGGTCTGTACTCCTACAATGAGCAGTTCTTC. This sequence joins TRBV20-1 and TRBJ2-1; D uncertain. The length of the CDR3 is 14 residues. Germline CDR1 and CDR2: DFQATT and SNEGSKA (reference sequence). Trimming stripped 6 bases from V and 0 bases from J, with 12 bases between.

This clone has only a few counts. The chain employs TRBV6-5 and TRBJ2-3, with 9 nucleotides matching TRBD2. CDR3 length: 18 amino acids. The trim removed 5 bases at V and 1 base at J, leaving 13 bases unmatched. Germline V gene data show CDR1 as MNHEY and CDR2 as SVGAGI. The CDR3 DNA is TGTGCCAGCAGTCTCACTACTTTAGCGGGGGTGGGCACAGATACGCAGTATTTT. Its translation is CASSLTTLAGVGTDTQYF.

This clone was recorded at least ten times. The chain couples TRBV6-1 to TRBJ2-3, with 10 nucleotides matching TRBD2. The ends lost 5 bases at V and 2 bases at J; junction bases unmatched: 4. The CDR3 length is 15 residues. In germline, CDR1 is MNHNS, CDR2 SASEGT. The chain's CDR3 is CASSPGLANTDTQYF. The CDR3, as DNA: TGTGCCAGCAGTCCGGGACTAGCGAACACAGATACGCAGTATTTT.

V usage is TRBV5-1 and J usage is TRBJ2-5; 8 nucleotides agree with TRBD2. Trimming at V came to 0 bases and at J to 6 bases, leaving 7 bases not matched to a gene. The CDR3 consists of 15 residues. The germline V gene has CDR1 SGHRS and CDR2 YFSETQ. The CDR3 region is CASSLATAGGKTQYF. The CDR3 DNA reads as TGCGCCAGCAGCTTGGCTACGGCGGGGGGAAAGACCCAGTACTTC.

This clone appeared a few times. The chain recombines TRBV28 with TRBJ1-2, with 12 bases fitting TRBD1. CDR3 size: 13 residues. The V gene end was trimmed by 3 bases and the J gene end by 7 bases; junction bases not matched to a gene: 0. CDR1 MDHEN and CDR2 SYDVKM come from the germline V gene. The CDR3 nucleotides read TGTGCCAGCAGTTTGGGACAGGGGGCTGGCTACACCTTC. This encodes CASSLGQGAGYTF.

The chain carries TRBV20-1 and TRBJ2-7; 10 bases line up with TRBD1. The CDR3 is made up of 13 amino acids. Per germline, CDR1 DFQATT and CDR2 SNEGSKA (reference sequence). V gave up 6 bases and J gave up 4 bases; unmatched junction bases: 6. CDR3 sequence (DNA): TGCAGTGCCCGGAGGACAGGGGGGTACGAGCAGTACTTC. Its translation is CSARRTGGYEQYF.

The chain combines TRBV28 with TRBJ1-1; 7 bases align to TRBD1. The CDR3 is 16 amino acids. V lost 0 bases and J lost 2; bases outside the gene matches: 6. Germline-derived CDR1 and CDR2 are MDHEN and SYDVKM. The CDR3 DNA is TGTGCCAGCAGTTTATGGGAGGGGGCTAGTAACACTGAAGCTTTCTTT. Its translation: CASSLWEGASNTEAFF.

The chain carries TRBV11-2 and TRBJ2-3; 8 bases align to TRBD2. The germline V gene has CDR1 SGHAT and CDR2 FQNNGV. This CDR3 has 15 amino acids. The V segment lost 8 bases and the J segment 4 bases; nucleotides outside the gene matches: 11. Here the CDR3 reads CASVPSGLGADTQYF. Written as DNA, the CDR3 is TGTGCCAGCGTCCCCTCGGGACTAGGTGCAGATACGCAGTATTTT.

This clone was counted ten times or more. Other DNA sequences within the sample encode an identical CDR3. The rearrangement joins TRBV12-3 or TRBV12-4 to TRBJ1-1; 9 positions agree with TRBD1. V was pared by 3 bases and J by 5 bases, with 4 bases of the junction left unmatched. This CDR3 has 14 residues. The CDR3 coding sequence is TGTGCCAGCAGTTTTGTCGACAGGGGGACTGAAGCTTTCTTT. Its protein product is CASSFVDRGTEAFF.

With regard to this clone: The junction and the germline gene differ at one end; a read error may be behind it. This chain connects TRBV12-3 or TRBV12-4 to TRBJ1-5; possibly TRBD1 for D (5 bases). The CDR3 runs to 14 residues. CDR3 residues: CASSLGAGGEPHHF. In DNA form, the CDR3 reads TGTGCCAGCAGTCTAGGGGCAGGTGGCGAGCCCCATCATTTT.

The chain employs TRBV20-1 and TRBJ2-7; D unresolved. Germline CDR1 DFQATT, CDR2 SNEGSKA (reference sequence). Trimming took off 3 bases at V and 6 bases at J, with 9 bases between the two ends. This CDR3 has 11 amino acids. The CDR3 nucleotides are TGCAGTGCTAGTGTACGGTCCGAGCAGTACTTC. Translated, it gives CSASVRSEQYF.

The V and J genes are TRBV20-1 and TRBJ2-7, with D tentatively TRBD1 (6 bases). The germline V gene encodes CDR1 DFQATT and CDR2 SNEGSKA (reference sequence). This CDR3 has 13 amino acids. V was clipped by 1 base and J by 6 bases, with 13 bases between them. The CDR3 DNA sequence: TGCAGTGCTAGAGCACGACAGGTTTCCGAGCAGTACTTC. It is translated as CSARARQVSEQYF.

The V gene is TRBV11-1, the J gene TRBJ2-3; D is ambiguous. The CDR3 is made up of 14 amino acids. Trimming removed 1 base from V and 2 bases from J, with 7 bases in between. Germline CDR1 SGHAT, CDR2 FQDESV (reference sequence). CDR3 nucleotide sequence: TGTGCCAGCAGCTTAGTGGCCGACACAGATACGCAGTATTTT. Protein sequence: CASSLVADTDTQYF.

This clone was seen a few times. A much larger clone differs by one base, so this may be a read error. The chain couples TRBV5-6 to TRBJ2-1; 7 nucleotides agree with TRBD2. CDR1 is SGHDT, CDR2 YYEEEE, per germline. This CDR3 comprises 12 residues. V was clipped by 2 bases and J by 9 bases; unmatched bases: 2. This CDR3 is CASSLSGAEQFF. In nucleotides, the CDR3 is TGTGCCAGCAGCTTAAGCGGGGCTGAGCAGTTCTTC.

This clone was observed a few times. CDR3 sequence: CASSTNYYEQYF. CDR3 DNA sequence: TGTGCCAGTAGTACGAACTACTACGAGCAGTACTTC. The chain carries TRBV6-1 and TRBJ2-7; D gene ambiguous. The ends were cut back, 9 bases at V and 3 bases at J, with 12 bases in the middle. The germline V gene has CDR1 MNHNS and CDR2 SASEGT. The CDR3 is 12 amino acids.

By sample fraction, this clone is medium-sized. The rearrangement joins TRBV6-1 to TRBJ2-7; TRBD1 might be the D (6 bases). CDR1 is MNHNS, CDR2 SASEGT, per germline. The CDR3 is 13 amino acids. The V gene lost 7 bases and the J gene lost 0 bases, with 10 bases spanning the gap. The CDR3 sequence is CASTRQVSYEQYF. The CDR3 region has the DNA TGTGCCAGCACCAGACAGGTCTCCTACGAGCAGTACTTC.